This TCR beta chain is drawn from a study of type 1 regulatory T cells. Study-wide context: T-allo10 is a Tr1-enriched, alloantigen-specific CD4 T cell product made in vitro. Whole-study findings and limits: Compared with non-type 1 regulatory T cells, type 1 regulatory T cells showed a more restricted TCR repertoire.

Notes on this clonotype: Its antigen remains unknown.

TCRdb redid the calling of the reads with MiXCR, one entry per CDR3 protein. This table has 63,000 or so distinct CDR3 sequences, more than 45% appearing once. Germline loops: CDR1 SGHTA, CDR2 FQGNSA. V trimming: 3 bases; J trimming: 8 bases; junction bases outside the gene matches: 5. The CDR3 is made up of 14 amino acids. The sample consisted of cultured non-Tr1 T cells, either the whole culture or a sorted T cell fraction (not recorded which). The clonotype comes from a human donor in good health. V usage is TRBV7-2 and J usage is TRBJ2-3; 10 bases are a match to TRBD2. For the CDR3, the DNA is TGTGCCAGCAGCTTCAGCGGGGGGGCCGGTACGCAGTATTTT. Translating it yields CASSFSGGAGTQYF.